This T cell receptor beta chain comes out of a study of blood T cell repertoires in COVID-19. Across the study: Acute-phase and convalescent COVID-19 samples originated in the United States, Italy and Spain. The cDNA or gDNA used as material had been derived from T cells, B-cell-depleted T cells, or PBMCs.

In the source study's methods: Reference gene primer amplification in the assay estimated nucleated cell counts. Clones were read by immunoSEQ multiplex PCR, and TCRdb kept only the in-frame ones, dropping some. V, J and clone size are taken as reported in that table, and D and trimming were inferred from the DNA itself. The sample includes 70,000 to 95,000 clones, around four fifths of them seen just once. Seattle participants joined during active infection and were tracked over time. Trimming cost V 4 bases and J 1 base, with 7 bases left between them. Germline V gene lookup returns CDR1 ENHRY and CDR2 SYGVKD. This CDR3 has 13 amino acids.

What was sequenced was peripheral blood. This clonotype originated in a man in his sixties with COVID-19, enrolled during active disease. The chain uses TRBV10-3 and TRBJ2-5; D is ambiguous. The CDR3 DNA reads TGTGCCATCAGTGCTACGAGCCAAGAGACCCAGTACTTC. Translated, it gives CAISATSQETQYF.